What follows is one TCR beta chain and its context. Which antigen it targets is not known. Within one base of it there is no much larger clone, and no base qualities were kept. Relative to germline, V is 0 bases shorter and J is 10 bases shorter, with 11 bases between their ends. The CDR3 spans 14 residues, from the cysteine through the phenylalanine. The retained sequence is limited to the CDR3, 42 bases, with the frame set at the first base. From a lookup of the germline V gene, CDR1 and CDR2 are SGDLS and YYNGEE. Patients with autoimmune disease history or receiving systemic immunosuppression were excluded from the trial. Peripheral blood for TCR sequencing was collected from all dose cohorts at baseline, on cycle 4 day 1, and on cycle 7 day 1. The samples were drawn from a first-in-human, open-label, multicenter phase I dose-escalation trial of ivuxolimab. The trial enrolled adults with locally advanced or metastatic head and neck squamous cell, hepatocellular, melanoma or renal cell carcinoma. CD4+ and CD8+ T cells were sorted separately from peripheral blood before TCR sequencing.

This sample is drawn from a study of OX40 agonist ivuxolimab in advanced cancers. For the study in its entirety: The costimulatory receptor OX40 (CD134) was targeted by ivuxolimab, a fully human IgG2 agonistic monoclonal antibody. Intravenous ivuxolimab was administered to patients every 2 weeks at six dose levels: 0.01, 0.1, 0.3, 1.5, 3 and 10 mg/kg. Of the roughly 54 patients in dose escalation, about 19 had hepatocellular carcinoma, about 15 had melanoma, 9 had renal cell carcinoma and 9 had head and neck cancer. In the dose-escalation cohort, 70% to 85% of patients were male, and the mean age was roughly 60 years with a range of roughly 20 to 85. Prior anti-PD-1, anti-PD-L1 or anti-CTLA-4 therapy was permitted, and checkpoint inhibitors had been received by about 44% of dose-escalation patients. Partial responses occurred in three dose-escalation patients, of whom one had hepatocellular carcinoma and two had cutaneous melanoma. Peripheral TCRbeta sequencing was intended to test whether TCR sequence diversity was altered and clonal T-cell expansion was caused by ivuxolimab. The monotherapy dose-escalation portion (N of about 47 patients) of the phase I ivuxolimab trial is reported in the paper.

Beyond this particular receptor, the publication reports: Which antigens the clonally expanded peripheral T cells were specific for was not determined. At doses of 0.1 to 3.0 mg/kg, clonal expansion of both CD4+ and CD8+ blood T cells was observed from baseline to week 6. On average, CD8+ T cells showed more expanded clones than CD4+ T cells after ivuxolimab. Low levels of normalized T-cell clonal expansion were also seen in some patients who did not respond. Partial responders in the 0.1-3.0 mg/kg groups had among the lowest normalized peripheral clonal expansion, especially among CD8+ T cells.

For sequencing of the TCRbeta CDR3 region, genomic DNA was extracted from the sorted cells. The immunoSEQ Assay was used for sequencing of TCRbeta CDR3 regions. TCRdb's version of the immuneACCESS table is confined to in-frame rearrangements and falls short of the full clone set. An unresolved V gene accounts for under half of the shortfall where checked; the remainder is of unknown origin. This sample holds just under 65,000 clones; around four fifths were observed only once. The ten largest clones represent more than 8% of the sample. The clonotype was recovered from an adult with an advanced solid tumor such as melanoma, head and neck, liver or kidney cancer. The rearranged segments are TRBV9 and TRBJ1-6; the D gene cannot be named for sure. The specimen was CD4+ or CD8+ T cells sorted from blood, collected in a trial of the OX40 agonist ivuxolimab. Here is the DNA: TGTGCCAGCAGCGTAGATTGGAAGCGATCACCCCTCCACTTT. This gives the protein CASSVDWKRSPLHF.